A selection of T cell receptor beta chains follows, all from one sample in a study of cytomegalovirus exposure and HLA in healthy donors. Assay: immunoSEQ multiplex PCR; the TCRdb copy retains only in-frame clones and omits some. The sample shows some 200,000 clones, around 83% of them seen only once. The source material was PBMCs. The source of these receptors is a woman in her forties in good health and CMV-seronegative. CDR3s include the opening cysteine and the closing phenylalanine or tryptophan. The D gene is left open where the match is weak. Size values are once, few and many counts, or a class for expanded clones, and some rows have none.

-,TRBV30,TRBJ2-7,-,TGTGCCTGGGACAGTGCCTACGAGCAGTACTTC,CAWDSAYEQYF
TRBD1,TRBV18,TRBJ2-5,once,TGTGCCAGCTCACTGGGACAGCAAGAGACCCAGTACTTC,CASSLGQQETQYF
TRBD1,TRBV28,TRBJ1-4,-,TGTGCCAGCAGCCCTCGACCGGGACAGGGGCCGACGAAACTGTTTTTT,CASSPRPGQGPTKLFF
TRBD2,TRBV9,TRBJ2-1,-,TGTGCCAGCAGCCTTGGACTAGCGGGAGGGAGCTCCTACAATGAGCAGTTCTTC,CASSLGLAGGSSYNEQFF
TRBD1,TRBV10-3,TRBJ2-7,-,TGTGCCATCAGTGGGGCAGGGGGCAACTACGAGCAGTACTTC,CAISGAGGNYEQYF
-,TRBV5-1,TRBJ1-1,few,TGCGCCAGCAGCTTGGGACGGTGGAGGGGGAACACTGAAGCTTTCTTT,CASSLGRWRGNTEAFF
TRBD1,TRBV5-1,TRBJ1-1,-,TGCGCCAGCAGCTCGGGACAGGGTGAAGCTTTCTTT,CASSSGQGEAFF
TRBD1,TRBV2,TRBJ1-5,-,TGTGCCAGCAGTGATACCGACAGGGGCGGTAGCAATCAGCCCCAGCATTTT,CASSDTDRGGSNQPQHF
-,TRBV6-4,TRBJ1-5,once,TGTGCCAGCAGTGATGGTTTCGGGAATCAGCCCCAGCATTTT,CASSDGFGNQPQHF
-,TRBV27,TRBJ1-5,-,TGTGCCAGCAGTTTCGGGGGGGGCCAGCCCCAGCATTTT,CASSFGGGQPQHF
-,TRBV5-1,TRBJ2-7,-,TGCGCCAGCAGCCCACCAGGGCAGGGCTACGAGCAGTACTTC,CASSPPGQGYEQYF